A selection of T cell receptor beta chains follows, all from one sample in a study of cytomegalovirus exposure and HLA in healthy donors. The method was immunoSEQ multiplex PCR; TCRdb's version includes in-frame clones alone and lacks a portion of them. Of around 100,000 clones listed, 76% were seen once; the top ten hold around 20%. Sequencing was done on a sample of PBMCs. The receptors shown here come from a woman in her fifties or sixties in good health and CMV-seropositive. Each CDR3 is given with its conserved first and last residue. D genes are given only for firm matches.

TRBJ1-4	TRBV7-9	TRBD1	CASSRTGVYEKLFF
NA	TRBV29-1	NA	CSVQTGYSYEQYF
TRBJ1-5	TRBV28	NA	CAIRSPGFQPQHF
TRBJ1-1	TRBV6-5	NA	CASRELGGNTEAFF
TRBJ2-1	TRBV19	NA	CAAKSTGYNEQFF
TRBJ2-7	TRBV30	NA	CAWRGGQNSYEQYF
TRBJ2-3	TRBV28	TRBD1	CASGTASTDTQYF
TRBJ1-1	TRBV7-8	NA	CASSLVAGNTEAFF
TRBJ2-3	TRBV6-5	TRBD2	CASSYSVAGEIDTQYF
TRBJ2-7	TRBV28	NA	CASGKRSEQYF
TRBJ1-2	TRBV6-5	NA	CASSLVRGEGGYTF
TRBJ1-1	TRBV5-4	TRBD1	CASSKPPGTGYPEAFF
TRBJ1-5	TRBV2	NA	CASRETGKLGQPQHF
TRBJ2-1	TRBV6-1	TRBD2	CASPRAGALYNEQFF
TRBJ2-3	TRBV7-3	TRBD2	CASSSLSPSPGLASIPGNTQYF
TRBJ2-1	TRBV11-2	TRBD1	CASSLDRGLGNEQFF
TRBJ1-1	TRBV15	NA	CATSRVQVNTEAFF
TRBJ1-4	TRBV6-5	NA	CASRQGLAANEKLFF
TRBJ2-1	TRBV6-6	NA	CASSFQALVGNEQFF
TRBJ1-1	TRBV2	TRBD1	CASSPDRVGTEAFF
TRBJ1-1	TRBV5-1	NA	CASSFGVRLNTEAFF
TRBJ2-5	TRBV2	TRBD2	CASSLAGPLYF
TRBJ2-5	TRBV18	NA	CASSPIQETQYF
TRBJ2-7	TRBV4-2	TRBD2	CASSQEAPSSGSHYEQYF
TRBJ2-4	TRBV5-6	TRBD1	CASSLVQGGGIQYF
TRBJ1-1	TRBV27	NA	CASRLSSRESRAFF
TRBJ1-2	TRBV28	NA	CASSSLPPGQIYYGYTF
TRBJ2-7	TRBV5-1	TRBD1	CASSQRQGASYEQYF
TRBJ2-1	TRBV7-3	NA	CASSIVSGNNEQFF
TRBJ2-1	TRBV9	TRBD2	CASSVATGFLLAGNEQFF
TRBJ2-7	TRBV6-1	TRBD2	CASSGPAGGTYEQYF
TRBJ2-5	TRBV6-1	NA	CASGIGGPETQYF
TRBJ2-3	TRBV15	NA	CATSSRGNTDTQYF
TRBJ1-2	TRBV27	TRBD1	CASSFRTGSGVNYGYTF
TRBJ1-1	TRBV21-1	NA	CASSKASGQAKGAFF
TRBJ2-4	TRBV27	TRBD2	CAGSLGRGKNIQYF
TRBJ2-1	TRBV6-1	NA	CASIQRRGINEQFF
TRBJ2-3	TRBV7-6	NA	CASSRSGYRTDTQYF
TRBJ2-2	TRBV7-3	TRBD2	CASSLRREGEERELFF
TRBJ1-1	TRBV25-1	NA	CASSLGTMNTEAFF
TRBJ1-4	TRBV14	TRBD1	CASSQEGDRHEKLFF